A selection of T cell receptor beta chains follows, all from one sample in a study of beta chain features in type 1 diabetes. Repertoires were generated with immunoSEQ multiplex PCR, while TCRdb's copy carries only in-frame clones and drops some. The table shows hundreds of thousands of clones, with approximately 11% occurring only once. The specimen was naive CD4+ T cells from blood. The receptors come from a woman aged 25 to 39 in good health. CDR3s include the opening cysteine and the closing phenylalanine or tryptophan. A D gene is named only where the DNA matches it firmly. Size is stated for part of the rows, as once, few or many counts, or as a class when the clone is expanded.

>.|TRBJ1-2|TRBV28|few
TGTGCCAGCAGACCTGACCAAGGGGTCCTAGACTATGGCTACACCTTC
CASRPDQGVLDYGYTF
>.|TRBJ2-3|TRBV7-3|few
TGTGCCAGCAGCTTAACCGCTACTAGCACAGATACGCAGTATTTT
CASSLTATSTDTQYF
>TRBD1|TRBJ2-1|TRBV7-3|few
TGTGCCAGCAGCTTAACATACAGGGGCGTTGATGAGCAGTTCTTC
CASSLTYRGVDEQFF
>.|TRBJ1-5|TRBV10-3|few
TGTGCCATCAGTGATGACGACCTAGGAAGTCAGCCCCAGCATTTT
CAISDDDLGSQPQHF
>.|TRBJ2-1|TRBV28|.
TGTGCCAGCACCAGGGCGTCAGATGAGCAGTTCTTC
CASTRASDEQFF
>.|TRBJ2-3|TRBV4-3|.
TGCGCCAGCAGCCAAGGAATTGGAGCTAGCACAGATACGCAGTATTTT
CASSQGIGASTDTQYF
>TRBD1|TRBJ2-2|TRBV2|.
TGTGCCAGCAGCGTTGACAGGGCTGCCGGGGAGCTGTTTTTT
CASSVDRAAGELFF
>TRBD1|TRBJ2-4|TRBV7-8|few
TGTGCCAGCAGCCCTAGGGGGCGCGGAGCCAAAAACATTCAGTACTTC
CASSPRGRGAKNIQYF
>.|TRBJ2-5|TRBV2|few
TGTGCCAGCAGTGATGTGGGAGGCTTGAAGACCCAGTACTTC
CASSDVGGLKTQYF
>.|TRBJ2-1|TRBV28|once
TGTGCCAGCAGTCCGACCGACAACTACAATGAGCAGTTCTTC
CASSPTDNYNEQFF
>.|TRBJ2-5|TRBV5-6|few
TGTGCCAGCAGCTTGAGAGGGTCCGAGACCCAGTACTTC
CASSLRGSETQYF
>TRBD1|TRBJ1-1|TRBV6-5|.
TGTGCCAGCAGTTACGCCGGAGGGGGCGGTACTGAAGCTTTCTTT
CASSYAGGGGTEAFF
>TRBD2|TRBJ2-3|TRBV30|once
TGTGCCTGGAGTCCCTCTAGCGGTAACACAGATACGCAGTATTTT
CAWSPSSGNTDTQYF
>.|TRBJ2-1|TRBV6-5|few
TGTGCCAGCAGTTACGTCGCGGCGATGAGCAATGAGCAGTTCTTC
CASSYVAAMSNEQFF
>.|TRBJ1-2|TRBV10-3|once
TGTGCCATCAGTGAGGACGCTAGCACCTATGGCTACACCTTC
CAISEDASTYGYTF
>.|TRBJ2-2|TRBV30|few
TGTGCCTGGAATAAGGGGCCCGGGGAGCTGTTTTTT
CAWNKGPGELFF
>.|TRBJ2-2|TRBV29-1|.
TGCAGCGTTGTCTTGAGAGGGGGAAACGCCGGGGAGCTGTTTTTT
CSVVLRGGNAGELFF
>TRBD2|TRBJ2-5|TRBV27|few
TGTGCCAGCAGTCCCGCCCCTTCTAGCGGGAGCTCCAAAGAGACCCAGTACTTC
CASSPAPSSGSSKETQYF
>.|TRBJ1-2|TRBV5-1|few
TGCGCCAGCAGCTTAAGTGGAGAGGGTGGCTACACCTTC
CASSLSGEGGYTF
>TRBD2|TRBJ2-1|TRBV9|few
TGTGCCAGCAGCGTAACAGCGGGACTATCCTACAATGAGCAGTTCTTC
CASSVTAGLSYNEQFF
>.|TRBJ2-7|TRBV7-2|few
TGTGCCAGCAGCCTCAGGGGGGGACAGGATTACGAGCAGTACTTC
CASSLRGGQDYEQYF
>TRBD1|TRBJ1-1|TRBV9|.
TGTGCCAGCAGCACAGGGGTTGGCACTGAAGCTTTCTTT
CASSTGVGTEAFF
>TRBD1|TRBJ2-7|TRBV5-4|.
TGTGCCAGCAGCTCCCACCGACAGGGGACCGCCGACGAGCAGTACTTC
CASSSHRQGTADEQYF
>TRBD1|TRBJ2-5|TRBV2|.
TGTGCCAGCAGGGACGGGACAGGGGGACGTGAGACCCAGTACTTC
CASRDGTGGRETQYF
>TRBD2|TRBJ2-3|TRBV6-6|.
TGTGCCAGCAGTGATAGCGGGAGCACAGATACGCAGTATTTT
CASSDSGSTDTQYF
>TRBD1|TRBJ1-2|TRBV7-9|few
TGTGCCAGCAGCCAGATCGACAGGGGTTTGCGCTATGGCTACACCTTC
CASSQIDRGLRYGYTF
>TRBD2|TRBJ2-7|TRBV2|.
TGTGCCAGCAGTGCCGGGACTAGCGGGAGGAGAAAGCAGTACTTC
CASSAGTSGRRKQYF
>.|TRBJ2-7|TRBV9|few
TGTGCCAGCAGCTCCAAACTAGAGTCCTACGAGCAGTACTTC
CASSSKLESYEQYF
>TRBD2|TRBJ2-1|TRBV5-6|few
TGTGCCAGCAGCTTGGTGACTAGCGACATCAATGAGCAGTTCTTC
CASSLVTSDINEQFF
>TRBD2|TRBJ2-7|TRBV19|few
TGTGCCAGTAGTAGGACTAGCGGGAGTGACTACGAGCAGTACTTC
CASSRTSGSDYEQYF
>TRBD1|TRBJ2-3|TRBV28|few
TGTGCCAGCACAGGGGGAGAGGCAGATACGCAGTATTTT
CASTGGEADTQYF
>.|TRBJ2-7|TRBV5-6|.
TGTGCCAGCAGCGCTACAGGGTTCGACGAGCAGTACTTC
CASSATGFDEQYF
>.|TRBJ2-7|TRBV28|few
TGTGCCAGCAGTATTAGCGGATCTCCCTACGAGCAGTACTTC
CASSISGSPYEQYF
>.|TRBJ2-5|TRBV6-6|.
TGTGCCAGCAGTTACTCGGCTAGCGCAGAGACCCAGTACTTC
CASSYSASAETQYF
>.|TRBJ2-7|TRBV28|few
TGTGCCAGCAGTTCGGCAGGGCACGAGCAGTACTTC
CASSSAGHEQYF
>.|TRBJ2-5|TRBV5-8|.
TGTGCCAGCAGCTTCGACTGGGAGACCCAGTACTTC
CASSFDWETQYF
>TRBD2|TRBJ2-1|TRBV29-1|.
TGCAGCGGTGGGGTAGCGGGAGTTGCCAATGAGCAGTTCTTC
CSGGVAGVANEQFF
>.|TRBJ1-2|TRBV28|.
TGTGCCAGCACCCCGCGAGTGAGGGCGTATGGCTACACCTTC
CASTPRVRAYGYTF
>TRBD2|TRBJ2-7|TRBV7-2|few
TGTGCCAGCAGCGGTCGGACTAGCGGGATCTACGAGCAGTACTTC
CASSGRTSGIYEQYF
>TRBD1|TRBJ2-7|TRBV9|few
TGTGCCAGCAGCGCAGGGGGCGAGATGGGGATCTACGAGCAGTACTTC
CASSAGGEMGIYEQYF
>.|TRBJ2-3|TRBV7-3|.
TGTGCCAGCAGCCTATCACACTCCCGGGACACAGATACGCAGTATTTT
CASSLSHSRDTDTQYF
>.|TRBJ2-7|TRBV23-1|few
TGCGCCAGCAGTCAAAGGGACAAATCCTACGAGCAGTACTTC
CASSQRDKSYEQYF
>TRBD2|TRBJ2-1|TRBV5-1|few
TGCGCCAGCAGCTGGGGACTAGGGGGGCCAGTCGAGCAGTTCTTC
CASSWGLGGPVEQFF